The entry that follows covers one TCR beta chain sequence. The junction departs from the called germline gene at one end, perhaps through a read error. A multiplex PCR was run with 60 Vbeta primers and 13 Jbeta primers. The assay was immunoSEQ multiplex PCR, and TCRdb's table has in-frame clones only and misses some. The profile covers 150,000 to 200,000 clones, with 80% appearing a single time and less than 1.1% taken by the ten largest. This CDR3 has 11 amino acids. The germline CDR1 and CDR2 sequences are LNHDA and SQIVND (reference sequence). This specimen belongs to a study of cytomegalovirus exposure and HLA in healthy donors.

The rearrangement joins TRBV19 to TRBJ2-7; a weak D match, TRBD2 (6 bases). The receptor comes from a woman in her 40s in good health and CMV-seronegative. What was sequenced was PBMCs. The CDR3 is CASSSGVGREF. The CDR3 DNA reads TGTGCCAGTAGTTCGGGGGTGGGCAGAGAATTC.